The clone carrying this T cell receptor beta chain was recorded many times. Its antigen is undetermined. TCRdb keeps only in-frame clones here, not all; method: immunoSEQ multiplex PCR. The record shows about 33,000 clones for this sample, with no singletons present. This entry is derived from a study of T cell clonality in common variable immunodeficiency. Overall study findings and caveats: Fewer deletions and N-nucleotide insertions were reportedly seen in common variable immunodeficiency TCR beta sequences.

Sequencing used peripheral blood mononuclear cells. The TCR was taken from a human donor with common variable immunodeficiency.

The part of the CDR3 DNA that was read is TGTGCCACTAACAGCAAAAGGGATCAGCCC. Its translation: CATNSKRDQP. The complete CDR3 protein is CATNSKRDQPQHF. The chain recombines TRBV19 with TRBJ1-5, with unresolved D. The read terminates 3 residues before the CDR3 end, so the remaining end is supplied by the germline J gene. The CDR3 extends over 13 amino acids. Per the germline V gene, CDR1 is LNHDA and CDR2 is SQIVND (reference sequence). With 10 bases removed from V and 5 bases from J, the gap between germline ends came to 15 bases.